Shown below are 28 T cell receptor beta chains from a single sample sequenced in a study of T cell responses to AZD1222 COVID-19 vaccine. This table comes from immunoSEQ multiplex PCR, and its TCRdb copy is limited to in-frame clones, with some not included. In the table there are 150,000 to 180,000 clones, 90% to 95% of which are singletons. Material: peripheral blood, obtained 28 days after the second AZD1222 dose. These receptor sequences come from an adult who received the AZD1222 COVID-19 vaccine.

The chain is built from TRBV7-8 and TRBJ2-7, with D tentatively TRBD1 (6 bases). From germline, CDR1 is SGHVS and CDR2 FQNEAQ. V lost 5 bases and J lost 2, with 19 bases in between. The CDR3 has 16 amino acids. CDR3 residues: CASSVNRPGATYEQYF. In nucleotides, the CDR3 is TGTGCCAGCAGCGTGAACAGACCAGGGGCGACCTACGAGCAGTACTTC. The full variable domain, completed using reference TRBV7-8 and TRBJ2-7, is GAGVSQSPRYKVAKRGQDVALRCDPISGHVSLFWYQQALGQGPEFLTYFQNEAQLDKSGLPSDRFFAERPEGSVSTLKIQRTQQEDSAVYLCASSVNRPGATYEQYFGPGTRLTVT.

This chain uses TRBV5-1 with TRBJ1-2, with TRBD1 matching 8 bases. With 4 bases clipped from V and 4 bases from J, the junction kept 15 bases outside the gene matches. The CDR3 loop spans 17 amino acids. CDR1 SGHRS and CDR2 YFSETQ come from the germline V gene. The DNA for the CDR3 is TGCGCCAGCAGCCCGACCGGGCCGGGACAGGCCATCTATGGCTACACCTTC. Translated, it gives CASSPTGPGQAIYGYTF. The whole variable domain, remainder taken from reference TRBV5-1 and TRBJ1-2, is KAGVTQTPRYLIKTRGQQVTLSCSPISGHRSVSWYQQTPGQGLQFLFEYFSETQRNKGNFPGRFSGRQFSNSRSEMNVSTLELGDSALYLCASSPTGPGQAIYGYTFGSGTRLTVV.

This chain links TRBV12-3 or TRBV12-4 with TRBJ2-7, with a tentative D call TRBD1 (5 bases). V lost 7 bases and J lost 3, with 13 bases in between. The CDR3 covers 13 residues. CDR3 bases: TGTGCCAGCACGGCAGGACATTACTACGAGCAGTACTTC. Its translation: CASTAGHYYEQYF.

V is TRBV6-4 and J is TRBJ2-3; TRBD1 matches at 9 bases. This CDR3 comprises 14 residues. Germline assignment: CDR1 MRHNA and CDR2 SNTAGT. Trimming removed 6 bases from V and 3 bases from J; junction bases left unmatched: 4. The CDR3 region is CASSAGTGTDTQYF. CDR3 nucleotide sequence: TGTGCCAGCAGCGCCGGGACAGGGACAGATACGCAGTATTTT.

The chain is built from TRBV3-1 (or the pseudogene TRBV3-2) and TRBJ1-2; D gene uncertain. V lost 3 bases, J lost 7 bases, and 12 bases lay in between. The CDR3 runs 13 residues. The germline CDR1 and CDR2 sequences are LGHDT and YNNKEL (reference sequence). The CDR3 DNA reads TGTGCCAGCAGCCACTCCAGACAAGGTGGCTACACCTTC. Its translation: CASSHSRQGGYTF.

The chain uses TRBV18 and TRBJ2-3, with TRBD2 matching over 10 bases. Trimming removed 6 bases from V and 5 bases from J; junction bases left unmatched: 23. Germline-derived CDR1 and CDR2 are KGHSH and LQKENI. The CDR3 runs 20 residues. As DNA, the CDR3 is TGTGCCAGCTCCCCCAGGCTCTTGGTAGCGGGGGGATTAGGAGGAGATACGCAGTATTTT. Translated, it gives CASSPRLLVAGGLGGDTQYF. The full variable domain, its missing parts supplied by reference TRBV18 and TRBJ2-3, is NAGVMQNPRHLVRRRGQEARLRCSPMKGHSHVYWYRQLPEEGLKFMVYLQKENIIDESGMPKERFSAEFPKEGPSILRIQQVVRGDSAAYFCASSPRLLVAGGLGGDTQYFGPGTRLTVL.

CDR3 nucleotide sequence: TGTGCCAGCAGCTTAGCCCCAGTAGACAGGGGACTACCCCAAGAGACCCAGTACTTC. Its translation: CASSLAPVDRGLPQETQYF. The V gene is TRBV7-7, the J gene TRBJ2-5, with D maybe TRBD1 (8 bases). Trimming stripped 0 bases from V and 1 base from J, with 21 bases between. The CDR3 is made up of 19 amino acids. Germline V gene data show CDR1 as SSHAT and CDR2 as FNYEAQ (reference sequence).

In this sample, this clone turned up a few times. The chain employs TRBV6-1 and TRBJ2-3; a weak D match, TRBD2 (6 bases). CDR1 and CDR2 (germline): MNHNS, SASEGT. V lost 4 bases to trimming and J lost 6 bases, with 20 bases between them. This CDR3 is 16 amino acids long. CDR3 DNA: TGTGCCAGCAGTGGATTTTACACGGCGGGGACGGATACGCAGTATTTT. Its translation is CASSGFYTAGTDTQYF.

The chain couples TRBV25-1 to TRBJ1-1; D ambiguous. The CDR3 loop spans 14 amino acids. CDR1 MGHDK and CDR2 SYGVNS come from the germline V gene. Trimming left V 1 base short and J 1 base short, with 7 bases between. CDR3 amino acids: CASSESKANTEAFF. CDR3 nucleotide sequence: TGTGCCAGCAGTGAATCGAAGGCGAACACTGAAGCTTTCTTT.

The V gene is TRBV2, the J gene TRBJ2-2; the D gene is possibly TRBD2 (5 bases). This CDR3 region has 15 residues. Germline assignment: CDR1 SNHLY and CDR2 FYNNEI. V was shortened by 7 bases and J by 0 bases, with 12 bases between the two germline ends. Here the CDR3 DNA reads TGTGCCAGCACCAAGGGAGACGCGAACACCGGGGAGCTGTTTTTT. Protein sequence: CASTKGDANTGELFF.

This chain connects TRBV27 to TRBJ2-4, with 8 bases fitting TRBD1. Trimming removed 5 bases from V and 5 bases from J; junction bases left unmatched: 11. CDR3 length: 16 residues. CDR1 and CDR2 from the germline V gene are MNHEY and SMNVEV (reference sequence). The CDR3 coding sequence is TGTGCCAGCAGTACACCTGGCCGGACAGGGCAAAACATTCAGTACTTC. Translated: CASSTPGRTGQNIQYF.

This chain connects TRBV6-5 to TRBJ2-7, with a tentative D call TRBD2 (6 bases). Germline CDR1 reads MNHEY; CDR2 reads SVGAGI. V was pared by 4 bases and J by 3 bases, with 13 bases between. This CDR3 is built from 14 residues. The chain's CDR3 is CASSSPTGGYEQYF. CDR3 bases: TGTGCCAGCAGTTCCCCAACCGGGGGCTACGAGCAGTACTTC.

V and J are TRBV2 and TRBJ2-1; 12 bases fit TRBD1. Germline CDR1 is SNHLY and CDR2 is FYNNEI. The V gene end was trimmed by 6 bases and the J gene end by 7 bases; junction bases not matched to a gene: 4. This CDR3 comprises 14 residues. In DNA form, the CDR3 reads TGTGCCAGCAGCGAGGGACAGGGGGCTAATGAGCAGTTCTTC. Its translation is CASSEGQGANEQFF.

This clone was seen a few times. CDR3 sequence (DNA): TGTGCCAGCACCACTACAGGGGGCAAAGATGAAAAACTGTTTTTT. Protein sequence: CASTTTGGKDEKLFF. This chain connects TRBV28 to TRBJ1-4; 9 nucleotides match TRBD1. CDR3 length: 15 amino acids. Per the germline V gene, CDR1 is MDHEN and CDR2 is SYDVKM. V shed 7 bases and J 6 bases; nucleotides not matched to a gene: 9.

The V call is TRBV7-9, the J call TRBJ1-4; D possibly corresponds to TRBD1 (5 bases). The CDR3 loop spans 15 amino acids. CDR1 is SEHNR, CDR2 FQNEAQ, per germline (reference sequence). V lost 5 bases and J lost 11, with 21 bases in between. The CDR3 region is CASSARGARVEKLFF. The CDR3 nucleotides read TGTGCCAGCAGCGCCCGAGGGGCCCGGGTAGAGAAACTGTTTTTT.

The chain couples TRBV19 to TRBJ1-2; perhaps TRBD1 as D (5 bases). The germline V and J ends were trimmed by 3 bases and 2 bases, with 16 bases remaining between them. The CDR3 length is 16 residues. Germline assignment: CDR1 LNHDA and CDR2 SQIVND (reference sequence). CDR3: CASSIGRGEANYGYTF. CDR3 bases: TGTGCCAGTAGTATCGGGCGAGGGGAGGCGAACTATGGCTACACCTTC. Variable domain in full (rest from reference TRBV19 and TRBJ1-2): DGGITQSPKYLFRKEGQNVTLSCEQNLNHDAMYWYRQDPGQGLRLIYYSQIVNDFQKGDIAEGYSVSREKKESFPLTVTSAQKNPTAFYLCASSIGRGEANYGYTFGSGTRLTVV.

The chain recombines TRBV10-2 with TRBJ2-5; no clear D. V was pared by 6 bases and J by 5 bases, with 10 bases between. The CDR3 contains 12 residues. In germline, CDR1 is WSHSY, CDR2 SAAADI. CDR3 amino acids: CASRREMETQYF. The CDR3 DNA reads TGCGCCAGCAGAAGGGAAATGGAGACCCAGTACTTC.

This rearrangement joins TRBV28 to TRBJ1-1; 9 nucleotides match TRBD1. The CDR3 consists of 15 residues. Trimming took 7 bases from V and 4 from J; bases not matched to a gene: 10. Germline V CDR1 and CDR2: MDHEN, SYDVKM. DNA of the CDR3: TGTGCCAGCAACTCACAGGGGGCCTGGAGCACTGAAGCTTTCTTT. Its protein is CASNSQGAWSTEAFF. The variable domain in full, completed from reference TRBV28 and TRBJ1-1, reads DVKVTQSSRYLVKRTGEKVFLECVQDMDHENMFWYRQDPGLGLRLIYFSYDVKMKEKGDIPEGYSVSREKKERFSLILESASTNQTSMYLCASNSQGAWSTEAFFGQGTRLTVV.

With regard to this clone: One end of the junction does not line up with germline, which may come from a read error. The chain has TRBV24-1 and TRBJ2-5; 10 bases line up with TRBD2. Germline-derived CDR1 and CDR2 are KGHDR and SFDVKD. This CDR3 region has 12 residues. CDR3 region: CATSDFSGRRDF. For the CDR3, the DNA is TGTGCCACCAGTGATTTTAGCGGGAGGCGGGACTTC.

V usage is TRBV25-1 and J usage is TRBJ1-6, with D uncertain. The ends were cut back, 5 bases at V and 8 bases at J, with 13 bases in the middle. CDR1 is MGHDK, CDR2 SYGVNS, per germline. This CDR3 comprises 14 residues. Here the CDR3 reads CASSRPNRHSPLHF. The CDR3 region has the DNA TGTGCCAGCAGTCGTCCTAACCGGCATTCACCCCTCCACTTT.

This clone was seen once. Other DNA sequences within the sample encode an identical CDR3. V is TRBV3-1 (or the pseudogene TRBV3-2) and J is TRBJ2-7; no reliable D call. Trimming took 3 bases from V and 3 from J, leaving 6 bases between them. The CDR3 sequence is 12 residues long. Germline V gene data show CDR1 as LGHDT and CDR2 as YNNKEL (reference sequence). The CDR3 protein is CASSHWGYEQYF. The CDR3 DNA sequence: TGTGCCAGCAGCCATTGGGGCTACGAGCAGTACTTC.

The chain uses TRBV5-1 and TRBJ1-6; D gene uncertain. The germline V gene encodes CDR1 SGHRS and CDR2 YFSETQ. The V end was cut by 0 bases, the J end by 7 bases, with 8 bases between. The length of the CDR3 is 14 residues. The CDR3 protein is CASSLGAANSPLHF. The DNA of the CDR3 is TGCGCCAGCAGCTTGGGGGCCGCAAATTCACCCCTCCACTTT.

The gene calls are TRBV30 and TRBJ2-1; tentative D call: TRBD2 (6 bases). The CDR3 spans 14 residues. V shed 2 bases and J shed 7 bases, with 15 bases lying between them. The germline V gene has CDR1 GTSNPN and CDR2 SVGIG (reference sequence). The CDR3 sequence is CAWSYGLARNEQFF. CDR3 in DNA: TGTGCCTGGAGTTATGGGCTAGCGAGGAATGAGCAGTTCTTC.

This chain connects TRBV7-9 to TRBJ1-3; no firm D call. The CDR3 is 10 residues long. Between the trimmed V and J ends, which lost 5 bases and 7 bases, there was a span of 3 bases. The germline V gene has CDR1 SEHNR and CDR2 FQNEAQ (reference sequence). CDR3 sequence reads: CASSLNTIYF. The CDR3 bases are TGTGCCAGCAGCCTCAACACCATATATTTT.

The CDR3 bases are TGTGCCAGCAGTTATGGAGGGGCTGAAGCTTTCTTT. Translated: CASSYGGAEAFF. The rearrangement joins TRBV12-3 or TRBV12-4 to TRBJ1-1, with D tentatively TRBD1 (5 bases). The CDR3 contains 12 residues. V gave up 4 bases and J gave up 6 bases, with 9 bases separating them.

The chain uses TRBV28 and TRBJ1-1; the D is unclear. The CDR3 is 12 residues long. V was cut by 7 bases and J by 0 bases, with 6 bases left in between. Germline V gives CDR1 MDHEN, CDR2 SYDVKM. CDR3: CASKTVNTEAFF. CDR3 sequence (DNA): TGTGCCAGCAAGACGGTGAACACTGAAGCTTTCTTT.

The chain employs TRBV1 and TRBJ2-2; the table's D call, TRBD1, has no DNA check behind it. TRBV1 is flagged as a pseudogene. The CDR3 covers 16 residues. CDR3 DNA: TGCACCAGCAGCCGGGACAGGGGGCGCAACACCGGGGAGCTGTTTTTT. Encoded protein: CTSSRDRGRNTGELFF.

V usage is TRBV5-4 and J usage is TRBJ2-7; 8 nucleotides align to TRBD2. The length of the CDR3 is 15 residues. Germline CDR1 is SGHNT and CDR2 is YYREEE (reference sequence). V was clipped by 2 bases and J by 2 bases; unmatched bases: 6. The CDR3 DNA sequence: TGTGCCAGCAGCTTCGCGGACGGGGGGGCCTACGAGCAGTACTTC. Translation: CASSFADGGAYEQYF.